The 25 T cell receptor beta chains listed next were all sequenced from one sample in a study of cytomegalovirus exposure and HLA in healthy donors. PCR employed 60 Vbeta and 13 Jbeta primers. Produced via immunoSEQ multiplex PCR; TCRdb's table is partial and in-frame only. The sample carries 150,000 or so clones, over 60% recorded once. The sequencing sample was made of PBMCs. The receptor source for this set is a woman in her 30s in good health and CMV-seronegative.

The V and J genes are TRBV2 and TRBJ1-3, with a weak D call TRBD1 (6 bases). V lost 2 bases and J lost 2, with 13 bases in between. Germline values: CDR1 SNHLY, CDR2 FYNNEI. This CDR3 contains 16 residues. The CDR3 protein is CASSESGQPPGNTIYF. In nucleotides, the CDR3 is TGTGCCAGCAGTGAAAGTGGACAGCCCCCTGGAAACACCATATATTTT. The variable domain in full, with the rest retrieved from reference TRBV2 and TRBJ1-3, is EPEVTQTPSHQVTQMGQEVILRCVPISNHLYFYWYRQILGQKVEFLVSFYNNEISEKSEIFDDQFSVERPDGSNFTLKIRSTKLEDSAMYFCASSESGQPPGNTIYFGEGSWLTVV.

The V gene is TRBV9, the J gene TRBJ2-5; no firm D call. This CDR3 comprises 15 residues. V shed 1 base and J shed 2 bases, with 12 bases lying between them. In germline, CDR1 is SGDLS, CDR2 YYNGEE. In DNA, the CDR3 is TGTGCCAGCAGCGTATCGCCAGCGACGCAAGAGACCCAGTACTTC. Translating gives CASSVSPATQETQYF.

J is TRBJ1-5 and V is TRBV19; D perhaps matches TRBD1 (5 bases). V lost 4 bases, J lost 7 bases, and 11 bases lay in between. Germline assignment: CDR1 LNHDA and CDR2 SQIVND (reference sequence). This CDR3 has 13 amino acids. CDR3 region: CASSKRAGQPQHF. CDR3 nucleotide sequence: TGTGCCAGTAGTAAAAGGGCAGGGCAGCCCCAGCATTTT.

This clone was detected a few times. The chain carries TRBV7-9 and TRBJ2-5, with 11 bases that match TRBD2. Matching the DNA end better, TRBJ2-7 makes the J call doubtful. This CDR3 has 14 amino acids. CDR1 SEHNR and CDR2 FQNEAQ come from the germline V gene (reference sequence). The CDR3 loop is CASSISGRDHEQYF. CDR3 nucleotides: TGTGCCAGCAGCATTAGCGGGAGGGACCACGAGCAGTACTTC.

The J gene is TRBJ2-7, the V gene TRBV14; tentative D call: TRBD2 (7 bases). V gave up 1 base and J gave up 2 bases, with 21 bases separating them. Looked up from germline, CDR1 is SGHDN and CDR2 is FVKESK. CDR3 length: 18 amino acids. CDR3 loop: CASSQGPAAGARAYEQYF. As DNA, the CDR3 is TGTGCCAGCAGCCAAGGACCGGCGGCGGGGGCGCGCGCCTACGAGCAGTACTTC.

The count of this clone is one. The rearrangement uses TRBV19 and TRBJ1-1; 7 bases match TRBD1. The germline V gene has CDR1 LNHDA and CDR2 SQIVND (reference sequence). V was pared by 5 bases and J by 2 bases, with 11 bases of the junction left unmatched. The CDR3 is made up of 16 amino acids. The CDR3 is CASSYGGGRGNTEAFF. In DNA form, the CDR3 reads TGTGCCAGTAGTTACGGAGGGGGCAGGGGAAACACTGAAGCTTTCTTT.

The V gene is TRBV2, the J gene TRBJ1-2, with 10 bases lining up with TRBD1. J was trimmed by 6 bases and V by 4 bases; bases with no gene match: 2. Germline V gene lookup returns CDR1 SNHLY and CDR2 FYNNEI. The length of the CDR3 is 13 residues. The CDR3 region has the DNA TGTGCCAGCAGTGTCGGACAGGGGGATGGCTACACCTTC. Encoded protein: CASSVGQGDGYTF.

V gene TRBV7-9 combines with J gene TRBJ2-7, with D possibly TRBD2 on 6 matching bases. Germline V gene data show CDR1 as SEHNR and CDR2 as FQNEAQ (reference sequence). Trimming cost V 5 bases and J 2 bases, with 16 bases left between them. This CDR3 is 15 amino acids long. CDR3 region: CASSGGLLGPYEQYF. The CDR3 region has the DNA TGTGCCAGCAGCGGGGGACTCCTAGGACCCTACGAGCAGTACTTC.

The gene calls are TRBV19 and TRBJ1-2, with a weak D call TRBD1 (6 bases). CDR1 LNHDA and CDR2 SQIVND come from the germline V gene (reference sequence). Deletions cut 1 base from V and 4 bases from J, with 13 bases between. The CDR3 totals 15 residues. CDR3 residues: CASSIGGQNIYGYTF. CDR3 nucleotide sequence: TGTGCCAGTAGTATAGGTGGACAGAATATCTATGGCTACACCTTC.

The chain uses TRBV7-9 and TRBJ1-5; D is uncertain. This CDR3 contains 13 residues. Germline V lookup: CDR1 SEHNR, CDR2 FQNEAQ (reference sequence). V was cut by 10 bases and J by 6 bases, with 16 bases left in between. CDR3 bases: TGTGCCACCTCCGAGCAGGATCGTCAGCCCCAGCATTTT. It translates to CATSEQDRQPQHF.

This clone showed up just a few times. The chain joins TRBV19 to TRBJ1-1; D call uncertain. Per the germline V gene, CDR1 is LNHDA and CDR2 is SQIVND (reference sequence). Trimming pared 5 bases from V and 3 bases from J, leaving 10 bases between. The CDR3 contains 13 residues. As DNA, the CDR3 is TGTGCCAGTAGTCCCACAATGGACACTGAAGCTTTCTTT. Its protein product is CASSPTMDTEAFF.

V and J are TRBV5-1 and TRBJ1-3; 9 bases fit TRBD1. The CDR3 covers 15 residues. V dropped 3 bases and J dropped 3; count of bases not matched to a gene: 4. Looked up from germline, CDR1 is SGHRS and CDR2 is YFSETQ. DNA of the CDR3: TGCGCCAGCAGCTCGGACAGGGGAGGTGGAAACACCATATATTTT. Translated: CASSSDRGGGNTIYF.

CDR3 protein: CASSLYAGTALPDTQYF. The CDR3 DNA sequence: TGTGCCAGCAGTCTCTACGCCGGGACAGCTCTCCCAGATACGCAGTATTTT. The genes are TRBV27 and TRBJ2-3; the match to TRBD1 covers 7 bases. The germline CDR1 and CDR2 sequences are MNHEY and SMNVEV (reference sequence). The CDR3 is 17 amino acids. After removal of 5 bases from V and 4 bases from J, the junction contained 15 bases not matched to a gene.

This sequence joins TRBV7-6 and TRBJ1-1; no reliable D call. The germline gives CDR1 SGHVS, CDR2 FNYEAQ. The CDR3 spans 14 residues. Trimming removed 2 bases at V and 1 base at J, with 8 bases between. The CDR3 protein is CASSLRGPNTEAFF. The CDR3 coding sequence is TGTGCCAGCAGCTTACGGGGTCCGAACACTGAAGCTTTCTTT.

This chain connects TRBV9 to TRBJ1-2; D possibly corresponds to TRBD1 (6 bases). Germline CDR1 is SGDLS and CDR2 is YYNGEE. This CDR3 region has 15 residues. Trimming cost V 4 bases and J 7 bases, with 20 bases left between them. This CDR3 is CASSLEPGGAVGYTF. In DNA form, the CDR3 reads TGTGCCAGCAGCCTTGAACCTGGGGGGGCAGTTGGCTACACCTTC.

The rearrangement joins TRBV10-3 to TRBJ1-1; 10 bases align to TRBD1. This CDR3 comprises 14 residues. CDR1 is ENHRY and CDR2 is SYGVKD in the germline V gene. V lost 3 bases and J lost 4; bases outside the gene matches: 2. The CDR3 spells CAISDGQGGTEAFF. The CDR3 nucleotides are TGTGCCATCAGTGACGGACAGGGGGGCACTGAAGCTTTCTTT.

The rearrangement joins TRBV7-3 to TRBJ2-7, with D possibly matching TRBD2 (7 bases). Germline V lookup: CDR1 SGHTA, CDR2 FQGTGA. Between the trimmed V and J ends, which lost 1 base and 4 bases, there was a span of 11 bases. The CDR3 length is 14 residues. The CDR3 sequence is CASSLKGGDYEQYF. The CDR3 DNA reads TGTGCCAGCAGCTTAAAAGGGGGGGATTACGAGCAGTACTTC.

The V call is TRBV7-9, the J call TRBJ1-2; D gene unclear. In germline, CDR1 is SEHNR, CDR2 FQNEAQ (reference sequence). The V gene lost 2 bases and the J gene lost 6 bases, with 13 bases spanning the gap. The CDR3 has 14 amino acids. The CDR3 region is CASSLSGRADGYTF. For the CDR3, the DNA is TGTGCCAGCAGCTTATCGGGGAGGGCTGATGGCTACACCTTC.

The gene calls are TRBV7-2 and TRBJ1-1, with D unclear. The germline CDR1 and CDR2 sequences are SGHTA and FQGNSA. Trimming stripped 0 bases from V and 6 bases from J, with 17 bases between. The CDR3 runs to 16 residues. The CDR3 DNA reads TGTGCCAGCAGCTTAGCGCTTCTCAAGGGAGTGGCTGAAGCTTTCTTT. Its protein product is CASSLALLKGVAEAFF.

This chain's CDR3 is CSANTPGGAAFF. Written as DNA, the CDR3 is TGCAGCGCCAATACGCCGGGGGGCGCAGCTTTCTTT. The chain carries TRBV29-1 and TRBJ1-1, with a tentative D call TRBD1 (6 bases). The CDR3 is made up of 12 amino acids. Trimming shortened V by 7 bases and J by 10 bases, and 19 bases separated the two germline ends. Germline V CDR1 and CDR2: SQVTM, ANQGSEA.

This chain uses TRBV7-9 with TRBJ2-1; no clear D. Germline assignment: CDR1 SEHNR and CDR2 FQNEAQ (reference sequence). The CDR3 contains 14 residues. The V gene lost 3 bases and the J gene lost 4 bases, with 10 bases spanning the gap. The CDR3 region has the DNA TGTGCCAGCAGCTTTGGAACAGCTTACAATGAGCAGTTCTTC. Its protein is CASSFGTAYNEQFF.

The V and J genes are TRBV19 and TRBJ2-1, with TRBD2 matching 13 bases. The CDR3 totals 18 residues. V was pared by 6 bases and J by 9 bases, with 17 bases of the junction left unmatched. The germline V gene encodes CDR1 LNHDA and CDR2 SQIVND (reference sequence). The CDR3 bases are TGTGCCAGTAGAAGGGACAGGCCTTGGACTAGCGGGAGACCTGAGCAGTTCTTC. Its translation: CASRRDRPWTSGRPEQFF.

The chain combines TRBV7-9 with TRBJ2-1; D possibly corresponds to TRBD1 (6 bases). The V gene's germline CDR1 is SEHNR and CDR2 FQNEAQ (reference sequence). CDR3 length: 12 residues. V lost 4 bases and J lost 10, with 11 bases in between. The CDR3 reads CASSSDRGEQFF. The CDR3 region has the DNA TGTGCCAGCAGCTCGGACAGAGGGGAGCAGTTCTTC.

The V gene is TRBV9, the J gene TRBJ2-1, with D perhaps matching TRBD2 (5 bases). Germline CDR1 is SGDLS and CDR2 is YYNGEE. The CDR3 consists of 15 residues. The V end was cut by 1 base, the J end by 0 bases, with 8 bases between. CDR3 sequence: CASSVLATSYNEQFF. As DNA, the CDR3 is TGTGCCAGCAGCGTATTAGCGACCTCCTACAATGAGCAGTTCTTC.

This sequence joins TRBV18 and TRBJ1-2, with TRBD1 identical over 9 bases. With 3 bases clipped from V and 1 base from J, the junction kept 3 bases outside the gene matches. The CDR3 covers 15 residues. Germline V gene sequence: CDR1 KGHSH, CDR2 LQKENI. The CDR3 loop reads CASSPGQGDNYGYTF. CDR3 nucleotides: TGTGCCAGCTCACCGGGACAGGGAGATAACTATGGCTACACCTTC. Full variable domain (remainder filled in from reference TRBV18 and TRBJ1-2): NAGVMQNPRHLVRRRGQEARLRCSPMKGHSHVYWYRQLPEEGLKFMVYLQKENIIDESGMPKERFSAEFPKEGPSILRIQQVVRGDSAAYFCASSPGQGDNYGYTFGSGTRLTVV.